This TCR beta chain is drawn from a study of blood T cell repertoires in COVID-19. Libraries were prepared by immunoSEQ multiplex PCR; TCRdb keeps only in-frame clonotypes and omits some of them. The repertoire holds approximately 250,000 clones, with over 80% as singletons. The sequenced sample consisted of PBMCs or T cells enriched from blood (not recorded which). The receptor was isolated from a young woman with acute COVID-19.

The DNA of the CDR3 is TGTGCCAGCACCCTCGGACAGTACAATGAGCAGTTCTTC. This gives the protein CASTLGQYNEQFF. The V and J genes are TRBV12-3 or TRBV12-4 and TRBJ2-1; D might be TRBD1 (6 bases). The V end was cut by 7 bases, the J end by 4 bases, with 11 bases between. The CDR3 runs 13 residues.